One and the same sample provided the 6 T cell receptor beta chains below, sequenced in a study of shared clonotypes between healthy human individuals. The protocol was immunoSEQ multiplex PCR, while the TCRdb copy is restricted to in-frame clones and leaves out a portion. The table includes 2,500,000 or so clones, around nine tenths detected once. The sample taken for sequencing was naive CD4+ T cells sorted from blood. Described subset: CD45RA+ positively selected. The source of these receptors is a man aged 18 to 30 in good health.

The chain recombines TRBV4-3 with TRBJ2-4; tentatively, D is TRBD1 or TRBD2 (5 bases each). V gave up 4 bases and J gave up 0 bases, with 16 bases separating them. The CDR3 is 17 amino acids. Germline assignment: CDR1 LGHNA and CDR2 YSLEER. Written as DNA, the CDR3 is TGCGCCAGCAGCCCCCCCGGGGCCTTGCTAGCCAAAAACATTCAGTACTTC. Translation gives CASSPPGALLAKNIQYF.

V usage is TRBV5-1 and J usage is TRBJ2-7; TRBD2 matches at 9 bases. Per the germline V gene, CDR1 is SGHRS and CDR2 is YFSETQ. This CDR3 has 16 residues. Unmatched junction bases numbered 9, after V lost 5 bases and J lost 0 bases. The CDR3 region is CASSPSLAGSSYEQYF. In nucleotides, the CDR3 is TGCGCCAGCAGTCCCTCCCTAGCGGGGAGCTCCTACGAGCAGTACTTC.

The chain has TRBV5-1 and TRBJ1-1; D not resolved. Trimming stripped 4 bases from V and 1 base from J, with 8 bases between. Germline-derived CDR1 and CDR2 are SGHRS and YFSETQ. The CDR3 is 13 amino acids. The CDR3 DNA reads TGCGCCAGCAGCCGGACTTCGAACACTGAAGCTTTCTTT. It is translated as CASSRTSNTEAFF. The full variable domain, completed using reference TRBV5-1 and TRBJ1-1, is KAGVTQTPRYLIKTRGQQVTLSCSPISGHRSVSWYQQTPGQGLQFLFEYFSETQRNKGNFPGRFSGRQFSNSRSEMNVSTLELGDSALYLCASSRTSNTEAFFGQGTRLTVV.

The CDR3 sequence: CASSLTGGALDTEAFF. The CDR3 DNA reads TGTGCCAGCAGCTTGACCGGGGGCGCCCTGGACACTGAAGCTTTCTTT. The chain is built from TRBV7-9 and TRBJ1-1; perhaps TRBD1 as D (6 bases). CDR3 size: 16 residues. Germline V gene sequence: CDR1 SEHNR, CDR2 FQNEAQ (reference sequence). V gave up 3 bases and J gave up 3 bases, with 17 bases separating them.

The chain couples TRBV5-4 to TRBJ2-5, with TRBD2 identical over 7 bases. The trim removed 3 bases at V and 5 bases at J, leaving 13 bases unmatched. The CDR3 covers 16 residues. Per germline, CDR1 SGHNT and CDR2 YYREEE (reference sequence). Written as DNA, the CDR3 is TGTGCCAGCAGCTCGGTGGGCGGCGGGGGTGGCGAGACCCAGTACTTC. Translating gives CASSSVGGGGGETQYF.

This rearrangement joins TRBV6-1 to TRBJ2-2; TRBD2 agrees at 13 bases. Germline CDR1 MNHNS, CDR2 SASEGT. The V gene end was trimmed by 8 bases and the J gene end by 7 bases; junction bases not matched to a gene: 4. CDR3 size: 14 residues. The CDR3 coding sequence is TGTGCCAGCTCGGGACTAGCGGGGATCGGGGAGCTGTTTTTT. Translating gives CASSGLAGIGELFF.